What follows are 14 T cell receptor beta chains derived from one specimen sequenced in a study of T cells in Graves' hyperthyroidism and ophthalmopathy. The CDR3 regions of TCR beta were amplified from RNA transcripts. In the first-round RT-PCR of the TCR CDR3, the HTBI primer set was used. TCRdb re-called the multiplex PCR reads with MiXCR, one entry per CDR3 protein. The sample shows some 490,000 distinct CDR3 sequences, 15% to 20% of them seen only once. The source material was blood. These receptors all come from a woman aged 30 to 39 with Graves' ophthalmopathy.

The table lists this clonotype with a few counts. The J gene is TRBJ1-2, the V gene TRBV15; no reliable D call. CDR1 is LNHNV, CDR2 YYDKDF, per germline (reference sequence). Trimming took off 5 bases at V and 8 bases at J, with 18 bases between the two ends. CDR3 length: 14 residues. The CDR3 coding sequence is TGTGCCACCAGCCTACGGACCTTGGGGAACGGCTACACCTTC. This encodes CATSLRTLGNGYTF.

This clonotype was picked up many times. This chain joins TRBV30 and TRBJ1-1; no clear D gene. CDR3 length: 11 amino acids. Germline V gene lookup returns CDR1 GTSNPN and CDR2 SVGIG (reference sequence). V was pared by 2 bases and J by 5 bases, with 6 bases between. CDR3 nucleotide sequence: TGTGCCTGGAGTCGGTGGACTGAAGCTTTCTTT. Protein: CAWSRWTEAFF.

The gene calls are TRBV24-1 and TRBJ2-7; TRBD2 agrees at 13 bases. Per germline, CDR1 KGHDR and CDR2 SFDVKD. Trimming removed 9 bases from V and 7 bases from J; junction bases left unmatched: 5. CDR3 length equals 13 residues. As DNA, the CDR3 is TGTGCCACCGGGACTAGCGGGACCGATGAGCAGTACTTC. Protein product: CATGTSGTDEQYF.

In its sample, this clonotype was seen many times. The chain is built from TRBV18 and TRBJ2-3; 9 positions match TRBD2. Germline-derived CDR1 and CDR2 are KGHSH and LQKENI. The length of the CDR3 is 16 residues. After removal of 1 base from V and 6 bases from J, the junction contained 8 bases not matched to a gene. The CDR3 region is CASSPLSSGSQDTQYF. The CDR3 DNA reads TGTGCCAGCTCACCACTAAGTAGCGGGAGTCAGGATACGCAGTATTTT. Full variable domain (outside the CDR3, taken from reference TRBV18 and TRBJ2-3): NAGVMQNPRHLVRRRGQEARLRCSPMKGHSHVYWYRQLPEEGLKFMVYLQKENIIDESGMPKERFSAEFPKEGPSILRIQQVVRGDSAAYFCASSPLSSGSQDTQYFGPGTRLTVL.

The table lists this clonotype with many counts. This chain's CDR3 is CASSYGLAGDPYNEQFF. The CDR3 coding sequence is TGTGCCAGCAGTTACGGACTAGCGGGAGACCCCTACAATGAGCAGTTCTTC. The V and J genes are TRBV6-2 or TRBV6-3 and TRBJ2-1; 13 bases are a match to TRBD2. Per germline, CDR1 MNHEY and CDR2 SVGEGT. The CDR3 totals 17 residues. J was trimmed by 2 bases and V by 2 bases; bases with no gene match: 3.

The J gene is TRBJ2-3, the V gene TRBV7-2; 11 nucleotides line up with TRBD2. The J segment lost 2 bases and the V segment lost 2 bases, leaving 3 bases of the junction unmatched. The CDR3 is made up of 16 amino acids. The V gene's germline CDR1 is SGHTA and CDR2 FQGNSA. CDR3 loop: CASSLRLAGNTDTQYF. In DNA form, the CDR3 reads TGTGCCAGCAGCTTAAGACTAGCGGGGAACACAGATACGCAGTATTTT.

This clonotype was recorded many times. V and J are TRBV12-3 or TRBV12-4 and TRBJ1-2, with TRBD1 matching over 8 bases. The CDR3 covers 14 residues. With 6 bases clipped from V and 5 bases from J, the junction kept 8 bases outside the gene matches. CDR3 nucleotides: TGTGCCAGCAGCCGATCGGGACAGGTTTATGGCTACACCTTC. This encodes CASSRSGQVYGYTF.

This sequence joins TRBV28 and TRBJ1-6, with 8 bases identical to TRBD1. The CDR3 contains 15 residues. Per the germline V gene, CDR1 is MDHEN and CDR2 is SYDVKM. Germline trimming cut 5 bases from V and 6 bases from J; bases unmatched to any gene: 6. The CDR3 loop reads CASSPGTGGNSPLHF. In DNA form, the CDR3 reads TGTGCCAGCAGTCCCGGAACAGGGGGTAATTCACCCCTCCACTTT.

This clonotype came up a few times. The V and J genes are TRBV5-5 and TRBJ2-5; 9 bases line up with TRBD1. This CDR3 region has 18 residues. Trimming removed 2 bases from V and 7 bases from J; junction bases left unmatched: 18. The germline CDR1 and CDR2 sequences are SGHKS and YYEKEE (reference sequence). This chain's CDR3 is CASSFFGSPRQGVGTQYF. CDR3 DNA sequence: TGTGCCAGCAGCTTTTTCGGCTCCCCGAGACAGGGGGTCGGGACCCAGTACTTC. The full variable domain, completed using reference TRBV5-5 and TRBJ2-5, is DAGVTQSPTHLIKTRGQQVTLRCSPISGHKSVSWYQQVLGQGPQFIFQYYEKEERGRGNFPDRFSARQFPNYSSELNVNALLLGDSALYLCASSFFGSPRQGVGTQYFGPGTRLLVL.

The chain couples TRBV3-1 to TRBJ1-2, with D perhaps matching TRBD1 (5 bases). This CDR3 spans 16 amino acids. V lost 2 bases, J lost 6 bases, and 19 bases lay in between. Germline V gene data show CDR1 as LGHDT and CDR2 as YNNKEL (reference sequence). The CDR3, as DNA: TGTGCCAGCAGCCAAAAAACCGGGACCCAAGGGGATGGCTACACCTTC. Protein: CASSQKTGTQGDGYTF.

This chain uses TRBV20-1 with TRBJ1-3, with D hard to call. CDR1 DFQATT and CDR2 SNEGSKA come from the germline V gene (reference sequence). Trimming cost V 6 bases and J 0 bases, with 12 bases left between them. The CDR3 totals 14 residues. The CDR3 DNA sequence: TGCAGTGCCAGCACGGCGGACTCTGGAAACACCATATATTTT. Residues: CSASTADSGNTIYF.

J is TRBJ1-1 and V is TRBV9, with D possibly being TRBD1 (5 bases). The CDR3 totals 13 residues. Trimming removed 3 bases from V and 7 bases from J, with 13 bases in between. Germline-derived CDR1 and CDR2 are SGDLS and YYNGEE. The CDR3 sequence: CASSAGAGGEAFF. CDR3 sequence (DNA): TGTGCCAGCAGCGCCGGGGCCGGGGGTGAAGCTTTCTTT.

This clonotype has at least ten counts. The rearrangement uses TRBV10-3 and TRBJ2-7; 9 nucleotides agree with TRBD2. Trimming cost V 0 bases and J 0 bases; bases outside gene matches: 0. Germline lookup yields CDR1 ENHRY and CDR2 SYGVKD. The CDR3 contains 15 residues. The CDR3 sequence: CAISESSGSSYEQYF. The CDR3 coding sequence is TGTGCCATCAGTGAGTCTAGCGGGAGCTCCTACGAGCAGTACTTC.

This clonotype was seen only once. V usage is TRBV6-1 and J usage is TRBJ2-5; weak D call: TRBD2 (5 bases). V dropped 8 bases and J dropped 3 bases, with 16 bases sitting between them. Germline V gene data show CDR1 as MNHNS and CDR2 as SASEGT. The CDR3 runs to 14 residues. The CDR3, as DNA: TGTGCCAGCGAGGGTGGGGTGGGCGAAGAGACCCAGTACTTC. Translating gives CASEGGVGEETQYF.